The rows below give T cell receptor beta chains drawn from one sample of a study of beta chain features in type 1 diabetes. Sequencing was performed with immunoSEQ multiplex PCR; in TCRdb, only in-frame clones are kept and a portion is missing. The table includes some 400,000 clones, around 15% detected once. Sequenced material: naive CD4+ T cells from blood. These receptor sequences come from a woman aged 18-29 years in good health. CDR3s include the opening cysteine and the closing phenylalanine or tryptophan. The order of the fields is clone size, D gene, J gene, V gene, CDR3 protein, CDR3 DNA. A D gene is named only where the DNA matches it firmly. Part of the rows lack a size; the others show once, few, many or a class for expanded clones.

clone_size: few
d_call: NA
j_call: TRBJ2-1
v_call: TRBV18
cdr3_aa: CASSPDSLSDEQFF
cdr3_nt: TGTGCCAGCTCACCCGACTCCCTGTCGGATGAGCAGTTCTTC

clone_size: NA
d_call: TRBD1
j_call: TRBJ1-2
v_call: TRBV30
cdr3_aa: CACTERDRVRRGYTF
cdr3_nt: TGTGCCTGCACAGAAAGGGACAGGGTACGACGTGGCTACACCTTC

clone_size: NA
d_call: NA
j_call: TRBJ2-7
v_call: TRBV30
cdr3_aa: CAWRRTGILHEQYF
cdr3_nt: TGTGCCTGGAGGAGGACGGGGATTTTGCACGAGCAGTACTTC

clone_size: NA
d_call: NA
j_call: TRBJ1-5
v_call: TRBV7-9
cdr3_aa: CASSSNGFSQPQHF
cdr3_nt: TGTGCCAGCAGCTCCAACGGGTTCAGTCAGCCCCAGCATTTT

clone_size: few
d_call: TRBD1
j_call: TRBJ2-1
v_call: TRBV7-2
cdr3_aa: CASTPDRGRSNEQFF
cdr3_nt: TGTGCCAGCACCCCGGACAGGGGGCGTAGCAATGAGCAGTTCTTC

clone_size: NA
d_call: TRBD1
j_call: TRBJ1-4
v_call: TRBV30
cdr3_aa: CACRGQGGEKLFF
cdr3_nt: TGTGCCTGCCGGGGACAGGGTGGCGAAAAACTGTTTTTT

clone_size: NA
d_call: NA
j_call: TRBJ2-2
v_call: TRBV30
cdr3_aa: CAWSVQTGELFF
cdr3_nt: TGTGCCTGGAGTGTACAGACCGGGGAGCTGTTTTTT

clone_size: NA
d_call: NA
j_call: TRBJ1-5
v_call: TRBV5-4
cdr3_aa: CASSGGQPQHF
cdr3_nt: TGTGCCAGCAGCGGGGGGCAGCCCCAGCATTTT

clone_size: NA
d_call: NA
j_call: TRBJ2-7
v_call: TRBV20-1
cdr3_aa: CSAYPNRVPYF
cdr3_nt: TGCAGTGCTTATCCTAACCGGGTCCCTTACTTC

clone_size: NA
d_call: NA
j_call: TRBJ1-4
v_call: TRBV20-1
cdr3_aa: CSVTGNEKLFF
cdr3_nt: TGCAGTGTTACCGGTAATGAAAAACTGTTTTTT

clone_size: few
d_call: NA
j_call: TRBJ2-5
v_call: TRBV7-6
cdr3_aa: CASSFLDQETQYF
cdr3_nt: TGTGCCAGCAGCTTTCTAGACCAAGAGACCCAGTACTTC

clone_size: NA
d_call: TRBD1
j_call: TRBJ2-5
v_call: TRBV9
cdr3_aa: CASSVAGPGGRETQYF
cdr3_nt: TGTGCCAGCAGCGTAGCTGGTCCAGGGGGCCGAGAGACCCAGTACTTC

clone_size: few
d_call: NA
j_call: TRBJ2-1
v_call: TRBV4-2
cdr3_aa: CASSKTIGGDEQFF
cdr3_nt: TGTGCCAGCAGCAAGACCATAGGAGGCGATGAGCAGTTCTTC

clone_size: few
d_call: TRBD2
j_call: TRBJ2-1
v_call: TRBV28
cdr3_aa: CASSFTSADEQFF
cdr3_nt: TGTGCCAGCAGTTTTACTAGCGCCGATGAGCAGTTCTTC

clone_size: few
d_call: TRBD2
j_call: TRBJ2-7
v_call: TRBV27
cdr3_aa: CASVRLAGDHEQYF
cdr3_nt: TGTGCCAGCGTTAGGCTAGCGGGAGACCACGAGCAGTACTTC

clone_size: few
d_call: NA
j_call: TRBJ1-5
v_call: TRBV30
cdr3_aa: CAWQQGLGSNQPQHF
cdr3_nt: TGTGCCTGGCAACAGGGTCTGGGTAGCAATCAGCCCCAGCATTTT

clone_size: few
d_call: TRBD1
j_call: TRBJ2-3
v_call: TRBV5-1
cdr3_aa: CASSSDRVTDTQYF
cdr3_nt: TGCGCCAGCAGCTCGGACAGGGTCACAGATACGCAGTATTTT

clone_size: NA
d_call: TRBD2
j_call: TRBJ2-2
v_call: TRBV9
cdr3_aa: CASTGTSGNLGELFF
cdr3_nt: TGTGCCAGCACCGGGACTAGCGGGAATCTCGGGGAGCTGTTTTTT

clone_size: NA
d_call: TRBD1
j_call: TRBJ2-5
v_call: TRBV5-1
cdr3_aa: CASSKTGDKETQYF
cdr3_nt: TGCGCCAGCAGCAAGACAGGGGATAAGGAGACCCAGTACTTC

clone_size: NA
d_call: NA
j_call: TRBJ1-2
v_call: TRBV6-5
cdr3_aa: CASSRGTNYGYTF
cdr3_nt: TGTGCCAGCAGCCGCGGCACTAACTATGGCTACACCTTC

clone_size: NA
d_call: TRBD2
j_call: TRBJ2-3
v_call: TRBV2
cdr3_aa: CASGAGARMNTQYF
cdr3_nt: TGTGCCAGCGGGGCGGGAGCGAGGATGAATACGCAGTATTTT

clone_size: NA
d_call: NA
j_call: TRBJ1-5
v_call: TRBV30
cdr3_aa: CAWSFSGNQPQHF
cdr3_nt: TGTGCCTGGAGTTTCAGTGGCAATCAGCCCCAGCATTTT

clone_size: NA
d_call: TRBD2
j_call: TRBJ2-3
v_call: TRBV4-1
cdr3_aa: CASSQASGRTDTQYF
cdr3_nt: TGCGCCAGCAGCCAAGCTAGCGGGAGGACAGATACGCAGTATTTT

clone_size: NA
d_call: NA
j_call: TRBJ1-1
v_call: TRBV28
cdr3_aa: CASSLKPISKNTEAFF
cdr3_nt: TGTGCCAGCAGTTTAAAGCCGATAAGCAAGAACACTGAAGCTTTCTTT

clone_size: NA
d_call: TRBD1
j_call: TRBJ2-5
v_call: TRBV19
cdr3_aa: CASSYTGVYGETQYF
cdr3_nt: TGTGCCAGTAGTTATACAGGGGTCTACGGAGAGACCCAGTACTTC

clone_size: NA
d_call: NA
j_call: TRBJ2-7
v_call: TRBV27
cdr3_aa: CASKKGGSRNEQYF
cdr3_nt: TGTGCCAGCAAAAAGGGAGGATCTCGGAACGAGCAGTACTTC

clone_size: NA
d_call: NA
j_call: TRBJ1-5
v_call: TRBV19
cdr3_aa: CASSIETNQPQHF
cdr3_nt: TGTGCCAGTAGTATAGAGACTAATCAGCCCCAGCATTTT

clone_size: few
d_call: TRBD1
j_call: TRBJ1-2
v_call: TRBV18
cdr3_aa: CASSPPWTGQGLYGYTF
cdr3_nt: TGTGCCAGCTCACCACCGTGGACAGGCCAAGGGCTTTATGGCTACACCTTC

clone_size: NA
d_call: TRBD1
j_call: TRBJ1-5
v_call: TRBV27
cdr3_aa: CASSKRTGDQPQHF
cdr3_nt: TGTGCCAGCAGTAAACGGACAGGGGATCAGCCCCAGCATTTT

clone_size: few
d_call: TRBD1
j_call: TRBJ1-5
v_call: TRBV28
cdr3_aa: CASSPQGVLQPQHF
cdr3_nt: TGTGCCAGCAGTCCACAGGGGGTCCTTCAGCCCCAGCATTTT

clone_size: few
d_call: TRBD2
j_call: TRBJ2-3
v_call: TRBV7-9
cdr3_aa: CASSFSGRERTDTQYF
cdr3_nt: TGTGCCAGCAGCTTTAGCGGGAGGGAGAGAACAGATACGCAGTATTTT

clone_size: NA
d_call: TRBD2
j_call: TRBJ2-6
v_call: TRBV4-1
cdr3_aa: CASSQAGGGANVLTF
cdr3_nt: TGCGCCAGCAGCCAGGCGGGGGGTGGGGCCAACGTCCTGACTTTC

clone_size: NA
d_call: NA
j_call: TRBJ2-1
v_call: TRBV9
cdr3_aa: CASSTPSTPGEQFF
cdr3_nt: TGTGCCAGCAGCACCCCTAGTACCCCTGGGGAGCAGTTCTTC

clone_size: NA
d_call: TRBD2
j_call: TRBJ2-7
v_call: TRBV7-2
cdr3_aa: CASSGYSSGSAYEQYF
cdr3_nt: TGTGCCAGCAGCGGATACTCTAGCGGGAGCGCTTACGAGCAGTACTTC

clone_size: NA
d_call: NA
j_call: TRBJ2-1
v_call: TRBV30
cdr3_aa: CAWRMPGLQHQFF
cdr3_nt: TGTGCCTGGAGAATGCCGGGACTCCAGCATCAGTTCTTC

clone_size: few
d_call: TRBD2
j_call: TRBJ2-1
v_call: TRBV29-1
cdr3_aa: CSAPGGGSYNEQFF
cdr3_nt: TGCAGCGCCCCCGGGGGGGGATCCTACAATGAGCAGTTCTTC

clone_size: NA
d_call: TRBD1
j_call: TRBJ2-7
v_call: TRBV29-1
cdr3_aa: CSVGPGTGHEQYF
cdr3_nt: TGCAGCGTTGGGCCCGGGACAGGGCACGAGCAGTACTTC

clone_size: few
d_call: TRBD2
j_call: TRBJ2-7
v_call: TRBV9
cdr3_aa: CASSVGVSSGRAHEQYF
cdr3_nt: TGTGCCAGCAGCGTAGGAGTGAGTAGCGGGAGAGCGCACGAGCAGTACTTC

clone_size: few
d_call: TRBD1
j_call: TRBJ1-2
v_call: TRBV25-1
cdr3_aa: CASSEIGQGDGYGYTF
cdr3_nt: TGTGCCAGCAGTGAAATTGGACAGGGTGATGGCTATGGCTACACCTTC

clone_size: few
d_call: NA
j_call: TRBJ1-1
v_call: TRBV2
cdr3_aa: CASKLNTEAFF
cdr3_nt: TGTGCCAGCAAACTTAACACTGAAGCTTTCTTT

clone_size: few
d_call: TRBD1
j_call: TRBJ1-5
v_call: TRBV27
cdr3_aa: CASSFTGGTNQPQHF
cdr3_nt: TGTGCCAGCAGTTTTACAGGGGGAACTAATCAGCCCCAGCATTTT

clone_size: few
d_call: TRBD2
j_call: TRBJ2-7
v_call: TRBV19
cdr3_aa: CASSPLAGGGYEQYF
cdr3_nt: TGTGCCAGTAGTCCTTTAGCGGGAGGGGGCTACGAGCAGTACTTC

clone_size: NA
d_call: NA
j_call: TRBJ1-2
v_call: TRBV7-9
cdr3_aa: CASSLGGPAYGYTF
cdr3_nt: TGTGCCAGCAGCTTAGGGGGCCCGGCGTATGGCTACACCTTC

clone_size: few
d_call: TRBD1
j_call: TRBJ2-7
v_call: TRBV4-1
cdr3_aa: CASSQPGQGYEQYF
cdr3_nt: TGCGCCAGCAGCCAGCCGGGACAGGGCTACGAGCAGTACTTC

clone_size: few
d_call: TRBD1
j_call: TRBJ1-1
v_call: TRBV30
cdr3_aa: CAWDQGGETEAFF
cdr3_nt: TGTGCCTGGGACCAGGGGGGTGAGACTGAAGCTTTCTTT

clone_size: NA
d_call: NA
j_call: TRBJ2-3
v_call: TRBV5-1
cdr3_aa: CASSLYTDTQYF
cdr3_nt: TGCGCCAGCAGCTTATACACAGATACGCAGTATTTT

clone_size: NA
d_call: NA
j_call: TRBJ2-2
v_call: TRBV7-7
cdr3_aa: CASSLATTNTGELFF
cdr3_nt: TGTGCCAGCAGCTTAGCGACTACTAACACCGGGGAGCTGTTTTTT

clone_size: NA
d_call: TRBD1
j_call: TRBJ1-5
v_call: TRBV19
cdr3_aa: CASTPTGRSNQPQHF
cdr3_nt: TGTGCCAGTACCCCGACAGGGAGAAGCAATCAGCCCCAGCATTTT

clone_size: NA
d_call: NA
j_call: TRBJ2-1
v_call: TRBV15
cdr3_aa: CATSREATRIINEQFF
cdr3_nt: TGTGCCACCAGCAGAGAGGCGACTCGCATAATCAATGAGCAGTTCTTC

clone_size: few
d_call: TRBD1
j_call: TRBJ2-2
v_call: TRBV19
cdr3_aa: CAISSGTGGTGELFF
cdr3_nt: TGTGCCATATCCTCCGGGACAGGCGGGACCGGGGAGCTGTTTTTT

clone_size: few
d_call: NA
j_call: TRBJ1-1
v_call: TRBV4-2
cdr3_aa: CASSRGDGTEAFF
cdr3_nt: TGTGCCAGCAGCCGCGGGGATGGGACTGAAGCTTTCTTT

clone_size: NA
d_call: TRBD1
j_call: TRBJ2-2
v_call: TRBV5-1
cdr3_aa: CASSLEPGGNTGELFF
cdr3_nt: TGCGCCAGCAGCTTGGAACCAGGGGGGAACACCGGGGAGCTGTTTTTT

clone_size: NA
d_call: NA
j_call: TRBJ1-4
v_call: TRBV29-1
cdr3_aa: CSVMGGAEKLFF
cdr3_nt: TGCAGCGTTATGGGGGGAGCCGAAAAACTGTTTTTT

clone_size: few
d_call: NA
j_call: TRBJ2-2
v_call: TRBV9
cdr3_aa: CASSVTTSNTGELFF
cdr3_nt: TGTGCCAGCAGCGTGACTACCTCGAACACCGGGGAGCTGTTTTTT

clone_size: few
d_call: TRBD1
j_call: TRBJ1-1
v_call: TRBV29-1
cdr3_aa: CSVHSTGGNTEAFF
cdr3_nt: TGCAGCGTTCATAGTACAGGGGGGAACACTGAAGCTTTCTTT

clone_size: NA
d_call: TRBD1
j_call: TRBJ1-5
v_call: TRBV18
cdr3_aa: CASSTSGQGQPQHF
cdr3_nt: TGTGCCAGCTCCACATCGGGACAGGGGCAGCCCCAGCATTTT

clone_size: few
d_call: TRBD2
j_call: TRBJ2-7
v_call: TRBV5-4
cdr3_aa: CASSTQRGGSYEQYF
cdr3_nt: TGTGCCAGCAGCACTCAGCGGGGGGGCTCCTACGAGCAGTACTTC

clone_size: few
d_call: TRBD2
j_call: TRBJ2-7
v_call: TRBV5-1
cdr3_aa: CASSSISGVSSYEQYF
cdr3_nt: TGCGCCAGCAGCTCGATCAGCGGGGTGAGCTCCTACGAGCAGTACTTC

clone_size: NA
d_call: TRBD2
j_call: TRBJ2-7
v_call: TRBV4-2
cdr3_aa: CASSPTSGRLYEQYF
cdr3_nt: TGTGCCAGCAGCCCGACTAGCGGGAGACTATACGAGCAGTACTTC

clone_size: NA
d_call: NA
j_call: TRBJ2-3
v_call: TRBV28
cdr3_aa: CASSPATTDTQYF
cdr3_nt: TGTGCCAGCAGTCCCGCGACAACAGATACGCAGTATTTT